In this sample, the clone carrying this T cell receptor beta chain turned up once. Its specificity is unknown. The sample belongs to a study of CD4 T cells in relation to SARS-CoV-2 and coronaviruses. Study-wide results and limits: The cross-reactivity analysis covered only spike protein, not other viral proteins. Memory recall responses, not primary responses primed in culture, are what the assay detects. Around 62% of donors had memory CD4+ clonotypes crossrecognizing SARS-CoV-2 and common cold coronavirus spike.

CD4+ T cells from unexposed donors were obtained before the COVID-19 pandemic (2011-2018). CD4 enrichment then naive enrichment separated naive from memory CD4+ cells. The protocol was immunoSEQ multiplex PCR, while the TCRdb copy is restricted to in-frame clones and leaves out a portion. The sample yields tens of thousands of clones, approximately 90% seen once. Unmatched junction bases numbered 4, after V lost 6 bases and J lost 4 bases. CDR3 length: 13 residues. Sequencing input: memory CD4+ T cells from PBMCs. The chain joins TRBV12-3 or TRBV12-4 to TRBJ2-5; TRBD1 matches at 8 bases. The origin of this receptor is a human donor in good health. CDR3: CASSLQGGETQYF. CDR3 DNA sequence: TGTGCCAGCAGCTTACAGGGGGGAGAGACCCAGTACTTC.